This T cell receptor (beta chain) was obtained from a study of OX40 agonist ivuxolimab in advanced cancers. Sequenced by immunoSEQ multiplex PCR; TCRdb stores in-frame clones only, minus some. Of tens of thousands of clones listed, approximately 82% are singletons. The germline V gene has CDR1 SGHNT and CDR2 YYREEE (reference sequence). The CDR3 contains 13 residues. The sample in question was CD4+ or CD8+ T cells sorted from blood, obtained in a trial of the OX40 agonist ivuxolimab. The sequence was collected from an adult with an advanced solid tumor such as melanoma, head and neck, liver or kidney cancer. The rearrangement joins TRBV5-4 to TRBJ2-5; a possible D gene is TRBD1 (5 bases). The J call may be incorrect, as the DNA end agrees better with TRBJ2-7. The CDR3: CASSFQGTYEQYF. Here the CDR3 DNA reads TGTGCCAGCAGCTTTCAGGGAACCTACGAGCAGTACTTC.